This T cell receptor beta chain was obtained from a study of cytomegalovirus exposure and HLA in healthy donors. The CDR3 contains 15 residues. The V gene's germline CDR1 is SGHNT and CDR2 YYREEE (reference sequence). Trimming shortened V by 2 bases and J by 3 bases, and 12 bases separated the two germline ends. Study outcomes and limitations: Among the sequence variants, a highly shared cluster was likely an artifact of sequencing. Indistinguishable V segments such as TRBV6-2 and TRBV6-3 were excluded.

With respect to this clone: The antigen remains undetermined.

The PCR had 60 Vbeta and 13 Jbeta primers. The data were produced by immunoSEQ multiplex PCR, yet TCRdb's version contains in-frame clones alone and is incomplete. Of 150,000 to 250,000 clones in the sample, roughly 78% are singletons; the top ten hold 1.5% to 1.7%. The sequence came from a girl under 18 in good health and CMV-seropositive. This chain joins TRBV5-4 and TRBJ1-5, with a tentative D call TRBD1 (5 bases). Sequenced: PBMCs. The CDR3 region has the DNA TGTGCCAGCAGCTTTCAGGGAACGGTCAATCAGCCCCAGCATTTT. As protein: CASSFQGTVNQPQHF.